The clone carrying this T cell receptor beta chain came up many times. As yet, its antigen is unknown. This entry is derived from a study of T cells after yellow fever vaccination. The CDR3 length is 19 residues. Germline values: CDR1 SGHRS, CDR2 YFSETQ. Trimming cost V 1 base and J 0 bases, with 20 bases left between them. Study-level results: Reappearance after the booster was observed for most primary-vaccination clones (roughly 96% CD4, approximately 90% CD8). Researchers cautioned that FACS-sorted repertoires could harbor abundant clonotypes contaminating from the bulk population. Though it reached lower strength, the secondary response hit its peak faster, day 5 versus 15. The CD4 and CD8 compartments had a small share of their clonotypes in common.

TCRdb redid the calling of the 5' RACE reads with MiXCR, one entry per CDR3 protein. The data contain 250,000 to 300,000 distinct CDR3 sequences, roughly 5.2% of them singletons. The sample in question was CD4+ T cells sorted from PBMCs, obtained on the day of the yellow fever booster vaccination. The chain has TRBV5-1 and TRBJ2-1, with D perhaps assigned TRBD1 or TRBD2 (5 bases each). The origin of this receptor is a man aged 18 to 29 who received the YFV17D yellow fever vaccine. CDR3 in DNA: TGCGCCAGCAGCTTGTTTGGGGCCGCGGGCCGCAGCTCCTACAATGAGCAGTTCTTC. This gives the protein CASSLFGAAGRSSYNEQFF.